This T cell receptor beta chain derives from a study of CD8+CD57+ T cells in acquired aplastic anemia. As for the study in general: Healthy donors gave some 10 million reads on average for CD4+ cells. Study conclusions and caveats: In common between the patients and the controls were nearly 30 CD8+ CDR3 sequences.

The use of genomic DNA as template underpinned the TCR beta VDJ and CDR3 profiling. TCRdb reprocessed the reads with MiXCR, giving one entry per CDR3 protein. The table lists a few hundred thousand distinct CDR3 sequences, approximately 60% of them singletons. Note on this clonotype: What it binds is unknown.

V was pared by 4 bases and J by 2 bases, with 7 bases of the junction left unmatched. From germline, CDR1 is SGHTA and CDR2 FQGNSA. CDR3 length: 16 residues. The specimen sequenced was sorted CD4+, CD8+, or CD8+CD57+ T cells (not recorded which) from PBMCs. The J gene is TRBJ2-3, the V gene TRBV7-2; TRBD1 matches at 9 bases. This clonotype originated in a human donor in good health. This CDR3 is CASSSSGTGFTDTQYF. In nucleotides, the CDR3 is TGTGCCAGCAGCTCCTCCGGGACAGGGTTCACAGATACGCAGTATTTT.